Listed below are T cell receptor beta chains from one sample, sequenced in a study of response to subunit inactivated influenza vaccine. TCRdb recomputed calls from the RT-PCR reads with MiXCR, one row per CDR3 protein. Here the sample spans 150,000 to 200,000 distinct CDR3 sequences, approximately 12% being singletons. The same data also contributed to another study, on T cells expressing NK-cell markers.

Sequencing was performed on CD8+ T cells sorted from PBMCs, taken approximately 13 days after vaccination. The source is a man in his fifties or sixties who received an inactivated influenza vaccine. Each CDR3 is given with its conserved first and last residue. The order of the fields is V gene, D gene, J gene, clone size, CDR3 protein, CDR3 DNA. D genes are given only for firm matches. Not every row has a clone size; where given, it reads once, few, many or a size class.

TRBV7-2	.	TRBJ2-5	few	CASSYTTVQETQYF	TGTGCCAGCAGCTACACAACGGTCCAAGAGACCCAGTACTTC
TRBV28	TRBD2	TRBJ2-7	.	CASRTSVASSYEQYF	TGTGCCAGCAGAACTAGCGTAGCCTCCTCCTACGAGCAGTACTTC
TRBV9	TRBD2	TRBJ2-3	.	CASSGLAGGRGSTDTQYF	TGTGCCAGCAGCGGCCTAGCGGGGGGGCGTGGTAGCACAGATACGCAGTATTTT
TRBV7-8	TRBD2	TRBJ2-7	few	CASSFPPGLAATRSYEQYF	TGTGCCAGCAGCTTCCCACCGGGACTAGCGGCAACAAGATCCTACGAGCAGTACTTC
TRBV7-8	TRBD2	TRBJ2-1	many	CASSPLLAGVVEQFF	TGTGCCAGCAGCCCACTACTAGCGGGAGTTGTCGAGCAGTTCTTC
TRBV4-2	TRBD2	TRBJ2-1	.	CASSDLAGALYNEQFF	TGTGCCAGCAGCGATTTAGCGGGAGCTCTCTACAATGAGCAGTTCTTC
TRBV4-3	TRBD2	TRBJ2-7	.	CASSHLAGSAEQYF	TGCGCCAGCAGCCATTTAGCGGGGTCCGCCGAGCAGTACTTC
TRBV15	TRBD1	TRBJ2-1	.	CATSTTGQGFNEQFF	TGTGCCACCAGCACCACGGGACAGGGTTTCAATGAGCAGTTCTTC
TRBV27	TRBD1	TRBJ2-7	few	CASSLLGDRESDEQYF	TGTGCCAGCAGTTTATTGGGGGACAGGGAGAGTGACGAGCAGTACTTC
TRBV7-9	TRBD1	TRBJ2-7	.	CASTRTGSTSEQYF	TGTGCCAGCACCAGGACAGGGTCGACTTCCGAGCAGTACTTC
TRBV10-3	TRBD1	TRBJ2-2	many	CAIRGDRGKPGELFF	TGTGCCATCCGGGGCGACAGGGGAAAGCCCGGGGAGCTGTTTTTT
TRBV4-3	.	TRBJ2-3	.	CASSQDLSRLEDTQYF	TGCGCCAGCAGCCAAGACCTAAGTCGATTAGAAGATACGCAGTATTTT
TRBV4-3	TRBD2	TRBJ2-7	.	CASSQDYGGRLYEQYF	TGCGCCAGCAGCCAAGATTACGGCGGGAGGCTCTACGAGCAGTACTTC
TRBV20-1	TRBD2	TRBJ2-4	.	CSARSTSGQFDIQYF	TGCAGTGCTAGGTCCACTAGCGGGCAATTTGACATTCAGTACTTC
TRBV5-6	.	TRBJ1-2	.	CASSTGTSNYGYTF	TGTGCCAGCAGCACCGGGACATCGAACTATGGCTACACCTTC
TRBV12-3/TRBV12-4	.	TRBJ2-1	.	CASTFFGGGGNEQFF	TGTGCCAGCACCTTTTTTGGGGGAGGGGGAAATGAGCAGTTCTTC
TRBV15	.	TRBJ2-3	many	CATSRESTDTQYF	TGTGCCACCAGCAGAGAAAGCACAGATACGCAGTATTTT
TRBV27	TRBD1	TRBJ1-5	.	CASSKTGVSNQPQHF	TGTGCCAGCAGTAAAACAGGGGTTAGCAATCAGCCCCAGCATTTT